Listed below are T cell receptor beta chains from one sample, sequenced in a study of OX40 agonist ivuxolimab in advanced cancers. Profiling relied on immunoSEQ multiplex PCR, and the TCRdb table lists in-frame clones only, not all of them. Altogether fewer than 65,000 clones are present, 70% to 90% being singletons, with the ten largest covering approximately 0.32%. The starting material was CD4+ or CD8+ T cells sorted from blood, obtained in a trial of the OX40 agonist ivuxolimab. The receptors originated from an adult with an advanced solid tumor such as melanoma, head and neck, liver or kidney cancer. CDR3s include the opening cysteine and the closing phenylalanine or tryptophan. Each record gives: V gene, clone size, J gene, D gene, CDR3 protein, CDR3 DNA. The D gene is left open where the match is weak. Expanded clones are given a class, and other clones once, few, many or no size at all.

V: TRBV7-2; size: NA; J: TRBJ2-2; D: TRBD1; CDR3: CARLEGPQGAGTGELFF; DNA: TGTGCCAGGCTAGAGGGGCCACAGGGGGCTGGGACCGGGGAGCTGTTTTTT
V: TRBV6-5; size: NA; J: TRBJ1-1; D: NA; CDR3: CASSDPGRTEAFF; DNA: TGTGCCAGCAGTGACCCCGGACGGACAGAAGCTTTCTTT
V: TRBV2; size: NA; J: TRBJ2-6; D: NA; CDR3: CASSGGMRGANVLTF; DNA: TGTGCCAGCAGTGGGGGAATGCGAGGGGCCAACGTCCTGACTTTC
V: TRBV7-2; size: NA; J: TRBJ1-6; D: TRBD1; CDR3: CASSRGTGGVSSYNSPLHF; DNA: TGTGCCAGCAGCCGAGGGACAGGGGGCGTTTCTTCCTATAATTCACCCCTCCACTTT
V: TRBV10-3; size: NA; J: TRBJ2-3; D: NA; CDR3: CAISAPSRGATDTQYF; DNA: TGTGCCATCAGTGCCCCTAGCAGGGGGGCCACAGATACGCAGTATTTT
V: TRBV25-1; size: NA; J: TRBJ1-1; D: NA; CDR3: CASSEGPANTEAFF; DNA: TGTGCCAGCAGTGAAGGTCCCGCGAACACTGAAGCTTTCTTT
V: TRBV7-9; size: NA; J: TRBJ1-1; D: NA; CDR3: CASTKGGRVNTEAFF; DNA: TGTGCCAGCACGAAGGGGGGCAGGGTGAACACTGAAGCTTTCTTT
V: TRBV4-1; size: NA; J: TRBJ2-2; D: NA; CDR3: CASSQDGGGASGELFF; DNA: TGCGCCAGCAGCCAAGATGGAGGGGGGGCCTCCGGGGAGCTGTTTTTT
V: TRBV7-8; size: NA; J: TRBJ1-5; D: NA; CDR3: CASSTRSDVRVDQPQHF; DNA: TGTGCCAGCAGCACCAGGTCGGACGTACGAGTGGACCAGCCCCAGCATTTT
V: TRBV7-6; size: NA; J: TRBJ1-5; D: NA; CDR3: CASSLAGGQGQPQHF; DNA: TGTGCCAGCAGCTTAGCCGGGGGCCAAGGACAGCCCCAGCATTTT
V: TRBV6-6; size: few; J: TRBJ1-2; D: NA; CDR3: CASSYRLDYGYTF; DNA: TGTGCCAGCAGTTACCGTCTGGACTATGGCTACACCTTC
V: TRBV18; size: NA; J: TRBJ1-1; D: TRBD1; CDR3: CASSPPRGTGMTNAEAFF; DNA: TGTGCCAGCTCACCACCCCGAGGGACAGGGATGACCAACGCTGAAGCTTTCTTT
V: TRBV7-7; size: NA; J: TRBJ2-5; D: NA; CDR3: CASSRTLGGETQYF; DNA: TGTGCCAGCAGCCGGACCCTAGGTGGGGAGACCCAGTACTTC
V: TRBV27; size: few; J: TRBJ1-3; D: TRBD1; CDR3: CASSPGTGWGNTIYF; DNA: TGTGCCAGCAGTCCGGGGACAGGGTGGGGAAACACCATATATTTT
V: TRBV11-3; size: NA; J: TRBJ1-1; D: NA; CDR3: CASSPGGAMNTEAFF; DNA: TGTGCCAGCAGTCCTGGCGGGGCTATGAACACTGAAGCTTTCTTT
V: TRBV21-1; size: NA; J: TRBJ1-5; D: NA; CDR3: CASSPGTLNQPQHF; DNA: TGTGCCAGCAGCCCAGGGACCTTGAATCAGCCCCAGCATTTT
V: TRBV2; size: NA; J: TRBJ2-2; D: TRBD2; CDR3: CASSGLADNTGELFF; DNA: TGTGCCAGCAGTGGCCTAGCGGATAACACCGGGGAGCTGTTTTTT
V: TRBV4-1; size: NA; J: TRBJ2-1; D: TRBD2; CDR3: CASSQGRGGPYNEQFF; DNA: TGCGCCAGCAGCCAAGGACGCGGGGGGCCTTACAATGAGCAGTTCTTC
V: TRBV2; size: NA; J: TRBJ1-2; D: NA; CDR3: CASRLFADGYTF; DNA: TGTGCCAGCCGGCTCTTTGCCGATGGCTACACCTTC
V: TRBV7-2; size: NA; J: TRBJ2-2; D: TRBD2; CDR3: CAIGTSGGSNTGELFF; DNA: TGTGCCATCGGGACTAGCGGGGGGTCTAACACCGGGGAGCTGTTTTTT
V: TRBV19; size: NA; J: TRBJ1-3; D: NA; CDR3: CASSLLSGNTIYF; DNA: TGTGCCAGTAGTCTCCTTTCTGGAAACACCATATATTTT
V: TRBV30; size: few; J: TRBJ2-3; D: TRBD2; CDR3: CAWSVQAGGTDTQYF; DNA: TGTGCCTGGAGTGTCCAAGCGGGGGGGACAGATACGCAGTATTTT
V: TRBV10-1; size: NA; J: TRBJ1-2; D: NA; CDR3: CASRVGGVYGYTF; DNA: TGCGCCAGCAGGGTTGGGGGCGTATATGGCTACACCTTC
V: TRBV11-3; size: NA; J: TRBJ1-6; D: NA; CDR3: CASSLQGALHF; DNA: TGTGCCAGCAGTTTACAGGGAGCCCTCCACTTT
V: TRBV15; size: NA; J: TRBJ2-7; D: TRBD1; CDR3: CATSPGTGREQYF; DNA: TGTGCCACCAGTCCAGGGACAGGGCGCGAGCAGTACTTC
V: TRBV5-4; size: NA; J: TRBJ1-2; D: NA; CDR3: CASRSQGANYGYTF; DNA: TGTGCCAGCAGGTCACAGGGAGCTAACTATGGCTACACCTTC
V: TRBV5-6; size: NA; J: TRBJ1-5; D: NA; CDR3: CASSLRGYSNQPQHF; DNA: TGTGCCAGCAGCTTGAGGGGTTACAGCAATCAGCCCCAGCATTTT
V: TRBV5-8; size: NA; J: TRBJ1-5; D: NA; CDR3: CASSLVLGQPQHF; DNA: TGTGCCAGCAGCTTGGTATTAGGGCAGCCCCAGCATTTT
V: TRBV4-1; size: once; J: TRBJ2-7; D: NA; CDR3: CASSQPRGRTYEQYF; DNA: TGCGCCAGCAGCCAACCCAGGGGGAGGACCTACGAGCAGTACTTC
V: TRBV6-4; size: NA; J: TRBJ1-3; D: NA; CDR3: CASKVQANSGNTIYF; DNA: TGTGCCAGCAAGGTACAGGCTAACTCTGGAAACACCATATATTTT
V: TRBV28; size: NA; J: TRBJ2-2; D: NA; CDR3: CASSLLSGELFF; DNA: TGTGCCAGCAGTTTGTTATCCGGGGAGCTGTTTTTT
V: TRBV18; size: NA; J: TRBJ2-1; D: TRBD2; CDR3: CASSPTSGILNEQFF; DNA: TGTGCCAGCTCACCGACTAGCGGAATACTCAATGAGCAGTTCTTC
V: TRBV5-1; size: NA; J: TRBJ2-5; D: TRBD1; CDR3: CASGTGDGQETQYF; DNA: TGCGCCAGCGGGACAGGGGACGGTCAAGAGACCCAGTACTTC
V: TRBV6-6; size: NA; J: TRBJ2-7; D: NA; CDR3: CASRSGGYEQYF; DNA: TGTGCCAGCAGATCCGGGGGCTACGAGCAGTACTTC
V: TRBV7-8; size: NA; J: TRBJ1-6; D: TRBD1; CDR3: CASSLAGRTGNSPLHF; DNA: TGTGCCAGCAGCTTAGCGGGGCGGACAGGGAATTCACCCCTCCACTTT
V: TRBV5-1; size: NA; J: TRBJ1-2; D: NA; CDR3: CASSGLGGGLDGYTF; DNA: TGCGCCAGCAGCGGATTGGGTGGGGGCTTGGATGGCTACACCTTC
V: TRBV5-1; size: once; J: TRBJ2-5; D: NA; CDR3: CASSPGPKETQYF; DNA: TGCGCCAGCAGCCCGGGACCAAAAGAGACCCAGTACTTC
V: TRBV19; size: NA; J: TRBJ1-1; D: TRBD1; CDR3: CARGGQESTEAFF; DNA: TGTGCCCGGGGGGGACAGGAAAGCACTGAAGCTTTCTTT
V: TRBV10-3; size: NA; J: TRBJ1-5; D: NA; CDR3: CAIAESNQPQHF; DNA: TGTGCCATCGCGGAGAGCAATCAGCCCCAGCATTTT
V: TRBV19; size: few; J: TRBJ2-7; D: NA; CDR3: CASSIGGSHEQYF; DNA: TGTGCCAGTAGTATCGGGGGTTCCCACGAGCAGTACTTC
V: TRBV18; size: NA; J: TRBJ2-7; D: TRBD1; CDR3: CASSRDRVLYEQYF; DNA: TGTGCCAGCTCACGGGACAGGGTACTCTACGAGCAGTACTTC
V: TRBV5-1; size: NA; J: TRBJ1-3; D: NA; CDR3: CASSLDVQGVANTIYF; DNA: TGCGCCAGCAGCTTGGATGTTCAGGGTGTCGCAAACACCATATATTTT
V: TRBV7-2; size: NA; J: TRBJ2-2; D: TRBD2; CDR3: CASSFSGSTGELFF; DNA: TGTGCCAGCAGCTTTAGCGGGAGCACCGGGGAGCTGTTTTTT
V: TRBV6-5; size: NA; J: TRBJ1-3; D: NA; CDR3: CASSTGRGSGNTIYF; DNA: TGTGCCAGCAGTACGGGGAGAGGGTCTGGAAACACCATATATTTT
V: TRBV5-1; size: few; J: TRBJ1-2; D: TRBD1; CDR3: CASSLDRGEYGYTF; DNA: TGCGCCAGCAGCCTAGACAGGGGAGAGTATGGCTACACCTTC
V: TRBV6-4; size: NA; J: TRBJ1-2; D: NA; CDR3: CASSGSNYGYTF; DNA: TGTGCCAGCAGTGGGTCTAACTATGGCTACACCTTC
V: TRBV19; size: few; J: TRBJ1-2; D: NA; CDR3: CASTQGRFYGYTF; DNA: TGTGCCAGTACTCAGGGGCGCTTCTATGGCTACACCTTC
V: TRBV6-5; size: NA; J: TRBJ2-1; D: NA; CDR3: CASSYSLGTYNEQFF; DNA: TGTGCCAGCAGTTACTCTCTAGGGACGTACAATGAGCAGTTCTTC
V: TRBV7-8; size: NA; J: TRBJ2-3; D: TRBD1; CDR3: CASSPGQGISTDTQYF; DNA: TGTGCCAGCAGCCCAGGACAGGGGATCAGCACAGATACGCAGTATTTT
V: TRBV18; size: NA; J: TRBJ2-7; D: NA; CDR3: CASSPQGDEQYF; DNA: TGTGCCAGCTCACCACAGGGTGACGAGCAGTACTTC
V: TRBV27; size: NA; J: TRBJ2-2; D: NA; CDR3: CASSLYPAGALNTGELFF; DNA: TGTGCCAGCAGTTTATACCCCGCGGGGGCCCTGAACACCGGGGAGCTGTTTTTT